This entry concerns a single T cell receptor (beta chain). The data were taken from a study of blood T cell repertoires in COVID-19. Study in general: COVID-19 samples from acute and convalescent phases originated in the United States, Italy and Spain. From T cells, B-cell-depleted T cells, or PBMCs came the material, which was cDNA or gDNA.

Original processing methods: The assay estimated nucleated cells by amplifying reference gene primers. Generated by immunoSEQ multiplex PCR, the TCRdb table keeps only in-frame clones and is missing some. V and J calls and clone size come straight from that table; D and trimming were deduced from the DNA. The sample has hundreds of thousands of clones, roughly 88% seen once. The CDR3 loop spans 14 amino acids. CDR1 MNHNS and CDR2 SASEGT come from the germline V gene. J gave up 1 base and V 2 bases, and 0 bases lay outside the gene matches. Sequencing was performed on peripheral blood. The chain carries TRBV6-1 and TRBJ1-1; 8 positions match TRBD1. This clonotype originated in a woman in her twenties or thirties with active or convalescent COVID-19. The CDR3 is CASSETGGNTEAFF. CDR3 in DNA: TGTGCCAGCAGTGAAACAGGGGGGAACACTGAAGCTTTCTTT.